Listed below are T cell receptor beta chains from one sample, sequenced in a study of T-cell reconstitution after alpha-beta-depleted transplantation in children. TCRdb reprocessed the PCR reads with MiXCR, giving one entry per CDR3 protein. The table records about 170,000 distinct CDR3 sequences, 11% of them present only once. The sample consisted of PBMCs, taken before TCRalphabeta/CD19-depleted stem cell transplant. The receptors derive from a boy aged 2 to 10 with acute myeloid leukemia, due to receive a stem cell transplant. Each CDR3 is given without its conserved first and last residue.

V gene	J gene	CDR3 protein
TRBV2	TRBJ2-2	ASSDNWQGAAGELF
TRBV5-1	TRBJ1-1	ASSSGQLNTEAF
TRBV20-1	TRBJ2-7	SARARLTGTGTEQY
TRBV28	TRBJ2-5	ASSRQFQETQY
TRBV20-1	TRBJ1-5	SARPGTGNQPQH
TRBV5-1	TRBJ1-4	ASSPAENEKLF
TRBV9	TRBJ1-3	ASSVARGSSSGNTIY
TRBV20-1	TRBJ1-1	SAREVGTEAF
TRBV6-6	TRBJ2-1	ATGGTANNEQF
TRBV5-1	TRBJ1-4	ASSLGFGGGNEKLF
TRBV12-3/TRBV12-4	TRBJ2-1	ASSLSTGTSGDEQF
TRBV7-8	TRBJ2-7	ASSLGQQAAFYEQY
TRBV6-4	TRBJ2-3	ASSLQGYDTDTQY
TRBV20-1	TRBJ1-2	TPGVRDGYT
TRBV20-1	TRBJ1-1	SASSGRTNTEAF
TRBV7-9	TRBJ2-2	ASLRAGANTGELF
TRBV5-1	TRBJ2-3	ASSLASWGFQDTQY
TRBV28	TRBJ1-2	ASRSTGRAYGYT
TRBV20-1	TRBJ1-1	SAFPLQGNTEAF
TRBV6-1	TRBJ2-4	ASSRPGGENIQY
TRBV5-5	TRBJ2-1	ASSSGFGRGARNEQF
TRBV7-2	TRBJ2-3	ASSSPTIGGSDTQY
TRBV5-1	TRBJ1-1	ASSLIRGEAF
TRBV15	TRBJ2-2	LTSRPARGRTGELF
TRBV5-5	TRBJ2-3	ASSFGRTDTQY
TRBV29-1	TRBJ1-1	SVVPQLNLNTEAF
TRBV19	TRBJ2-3	ASSIWISGESSTDTQY
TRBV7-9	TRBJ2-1	ASSNSIAGPAYNEQF
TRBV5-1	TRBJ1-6	ASSGPRGQGSSPLH
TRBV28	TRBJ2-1	ASSSPIAGLYNEQF
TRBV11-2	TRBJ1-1	ASSNEAF
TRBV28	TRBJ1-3	ASTREEDAGNTIY
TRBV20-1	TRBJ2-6	SATGIGSAGANVLT
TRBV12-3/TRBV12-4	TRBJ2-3	ASIRGMGTQY
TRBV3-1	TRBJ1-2	ASSPAEFYGYT
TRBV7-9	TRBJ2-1	ASSALAGYGNEQF
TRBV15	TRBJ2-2	ATSVGVAGELF
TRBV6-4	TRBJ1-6	ASSEGQINSPLH
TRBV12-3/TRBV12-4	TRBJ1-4	ASSLGGSLNEKLF
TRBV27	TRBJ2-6	ASSLQGRGANVLT
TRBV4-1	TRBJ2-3	ASSTLVSSTDTQY
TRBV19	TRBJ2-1	ATRTRGGGNEQF
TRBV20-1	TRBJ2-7	SASDRVNNYEQY
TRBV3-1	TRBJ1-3	ASSHERVAGNTIY
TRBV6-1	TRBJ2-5	ASRPLTGMVKTQY
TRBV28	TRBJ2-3	ASRDWGAKDTQY
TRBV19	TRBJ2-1	ASSIMSGKNEQF
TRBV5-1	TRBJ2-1	ASSLEGVGGPYNEQF
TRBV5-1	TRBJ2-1	ASSLVLAGDYNEQF
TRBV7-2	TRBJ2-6	ASSLSGNSGANVLT
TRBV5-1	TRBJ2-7	ASTKEGQNPYEQY